These T cell receptor beta chains were read from a single sample in a study of shared clonotypes between healthy human individuals. TCRdb's table, derived via immunoSEQ multiplex PCR, lists solely in-frame clones and lacks some. The table lists over a million clones, roughly 95% of them singletons, with approximately 1.1% in the top ten. Sequencing used naive CD4+ T cells sorted from blood. The source of these receptors is a man aged 25 to 40 in good health. Each CDR3 is given with its conserved first and last residue. Each record gives: clone size, J gene, V gene, D gene, CDR3 DNA, CDR3 protein. A D gene is named only where the DNA matches it firmly. Only some rows state a clone size, as once, few, many or a class for expanded clones.

clone_size: .; j_call: TRBJ2-3; v_call: TRBV4-2; d_call: .; cdr3_nt: TGTGCCAGCAGCCAAGGAAGGTGGGGAACTAGTGAGACAGATACGCAGTATTTT; cdr3_aa: CASSQGRWGTSETDTQYF
clone_size: .; j_call: TRBJ1-3; v_call: TRBV28; d_call: .; cdr3_nt: TGTGCCAGCAGTTCCGGGACAAACTCTGGAAACACCATATATTTT; cdr3_aa: CASSSGTNSGNTIYF
clone_size: .; j_call: TRBJ2-1; v_call: TRBV29-1; d_call: TRBD2; cdr3_nt: TGCAGCGTCCCCGGGACTAGCGGCTACAATGAGCAGTTCTTC; cdr3_aa: CSVPGTSGYNEQFF
clone_size: .; j_call: TRBJ1-5; v_call: TRBV6-1; d_call: .; cdr3_nt: TGTGCCAGCAGTGAAGATGGCAGGCACAGTAGCAATCAGCCCCAGCATTTT; cdr3_aa: CASSEDGRHSSNQPQHF
clone_size: .; j_call: TRBJ2-3; v_call: TRBV9; d_call: .; cdr3_nt: TGTGCCAGCAGCGTAGGTCAGTTAGGCCCCACAGATACGCAGTATTTT; cdr3_aa: CASSVGQLGPTDTQYF
clone_size: .; j_call: TRBJ2-3; v_call: TRBV12-5; d_call: .; cdr3_nt: TGTGCTAGTGGTTCGAACCCGGGACCCGGGACAGATACGCAGTATTTT; cdr3_aa: CASGSNPGPGTDTQYF
clone_size: .; j_call: TRBJ2-2; v_call: TRBV7-6; d_call: .; cdr3_nt: TGTGCCAGCAGCTTAGGACGCGGGGAGCTGTTTTTT; cdr3_aa: CASSLGRGELFF
clone_size: once; j_call: TRBJ1-2; v_call: TRBV5-1; d_call: .; cdr3_nt: TGCGCCAGCAGCCCAAACAGGGACGGCTACACCTTC; cdr3_aa: CASSPNRDGYTF
clone_size: .; j_call: TRBJ2-1; v_call: TRBV9; d_call: TRBD2; cdr3_nt: TGTGCCAGCAGCGTAGGAGGAGCAGCGGGAGGGGAGCAGTTCTTC; cdr3_aa: CASSVGGAAGGEQFF
clone_size: .; j_call: TRBJ1-1; v_call: TRBV28; d_call: TRBD1; cdr3_nt: TGTGCCAGCAGGGAGGGGGCAATGAACACTGAAGCTTTCTTT; cdr3_aa: CASREGAMNTEAFF
clone_size: .; j_call: TRBJ2-3; v_call: TRBV9; d_call: .; cdr3_nt: TGTGCCAGCAGCGTAGGTGTAAGGGGATCTAGCACAGATACGCAGTATTTT; cdr3_aa: CASSVGVRGSSTDTQYF
clone_size: .; j_call: TRBJ2-7; v_call: TRBV2; d_call: .; cdr3_nt: TGTGCCAGCCACAGCATGCCTGGGTCTGGTGAGCAGTACTTC; cdr3_aa: CASHSMPGSGEQYF
clone_size: once; j_call: TRBJ2-2; v_call: TRBV7-3; d_call: TRBD1; cdr3_nt: TGTGCCAGCAGCATCACCGGGACAGGGAGGTTTAGGGAGCTGTTTTTT; cdr3_aa: CASSITGTGRFRELFF
clone_size: .; j_call: TRBJ2-7; v_call: TRBV28; d_call: .; cdr3_nt: TGTGCCAGCAGTTTAGGTGGGAGCGCCTACGAGCAGTACTTC; cdr3_aa: CASSLGGSAYEQYF
clone_size: once; j_call: TRBJ1-5; v_call: TRBV27; d_call: .; cdr3_nt: TGTGCCAGCAGGAAGACAGGTGCTGGTCAGCCCCAGCATTTT; cdr3_aa: CASRKTGAGQPQHF
clone_size: .; j_call: TRBJ2-7; v_call: TRBV14; d_call: TRBD2; cdr3_nt: TGTGCCAGCAGCCGAAGACTAGCGACCTCCTACGAGCAGTACTTC; cdr3_aa: CASSRRLATSYEQYF
clone_size: .; j_call: TRBJ2-7; v_call: TRBV11-2; d_call: TRBD2; cdr3_nt: TGTGCCAGCAGCTTGCAACCGAGGCTAGCGGGAGAGCAGTACTTC; cdr3_aa: CASSLQPRLAGEQYF
clone_size: .; j_call: TRBJ1-1; v_call: TRBV18; d_call: .; cdr3_nt: TGTGCCAGCTCACAACAGGGAGTGGGGAACACTGAAGCTTTCTTT; cdr3_aa: CASSQQGVGNTEAFF
clone_size: .; j_call: TRBJ1-4; v_call: TRBV5-1; d_call: .; cdr3_nt: TGCGCCAGCAGCTTGGGACAGACTAATGAAAAACTGTTTTTT; cdr3_aa: CASSLGQTNEKLFF
clone_size: .; j_call: TRBJ2-3; v_call: TRBV5-1; d_call: .; cdr3_nt: TGCGCCAGCAGCCGCCCGGGGAGCGATACGCAGTATTTT; cdr3_aa: CASSRPGSDTQYF
clone_size: .; j_call: TRBJ1-2; v_call: TRBV2; d_call: .; cdr3_nt: TGTGCCAGCACTTTGGCCGCACGGCCTAACTATGGCTACACCTTC; cdr3_aa: CASTLAARPNYGYTF
clone_size: .; j_call: TRBJ2-7; v_call: TRBV19; d_call: .; cdr3_nt: TGTGCCAGTAGTATGGGGCCGGGCGACTACGAGCAGTACTTC; cdr3_aa: CASSMGPGDYEQYF
clone_size: .; j_call: TRBJ1-2; v_call: TRBV5-4; d_call: TRBD1; cdr3_nt: TGTGCCAGCAGCTTGGCTGACAGGGTAGAGGGCTACACCTTC; cdr3_aa: CASSLADRVEGYTF
clone_size: .; j_call: TRBJ2-1; v_call: TRBV11-1; d_call: .; cdr3_nt: TGTGCCAGCAGCTATTATCTGGGCGATGAGCAGTTCTTC; cdr3_aa: CASSYYLGDEQFF
clone_size: .; j_call: TRBJ2-2; v_call: TRBV5-4; d_call: .; cdr3_nt: TGTGCCAGCAGCTTGGGGAGGGGGCAGACCACCGGGGAGCTGTTTTTT; cdr3_aa: CASSLGRGQTTGELFF
clone_size: .; j_call: TRBJ2-5; v_call: TRBV19; d_call: TRBD2; cdr3_nt: TGTGCCAGTAGCCCTCGAGCGGGAGGGTTGGAGACCCAGTACTTC; cdr3_aa: CASSPRAGGLETQYF
clone_size: .; j_call: TRBJ2-7; v_call: TRBV7-9; d_call: .; cdr3_nt: TGTGCCAGCAGCTCCACTCCAGGTTACGAGCAGTACTTC; cdr3_aa: CASSSTPGYEQYF
clone_size: .; j_call: TRBJ2-6; v_call: TRBV4-3; d_call: TRBD1; cdr3_nt: TGCGCCAGCAGCCCCGGGACAGGGGGCTCTACCTCTGGGGCCAACGTCCTGACTTTC; cdr3_aa: CASSPGTGGSTSGANVLTF
clone_size: .; j_call: TRBJ1-2; v_call: TRBV5-1; d_call: .; cdr3_nt: TGCGCCAGCAGCGAGAGAACCGGCAACTATGGCTACACCTTC; cdr3_aa: CASSERTGNYGYTF
clone_size: .; j_call: TRBJ2-4; v_call: TRBV28; d_call: .; cdr3_nt: TGTGCCAGCAGACAAAGGTTAGCCAAAAACATTCAGTACTTC; cdr3_aa: CASRQRLAKNIQYF
clone_size: .; j_call: TRBJ2-6; v_call: TRBV6-6; d_call: TRBD1; cdr3_nt: TGTGCCAGCAGTTTCCCAGGGGGCTCCGGGGCCAACGTCCTGACTTTC; cdr3_aa: CASSFPGGSGANVLTF
clone_size: .; j_call: TRBJ2-3; v_call: TRBV30; d_call: .; cdr3_nt: TGTGCCTGGAGCCTAGGTAGCACAGATACGCAGTATTTT; cdr3_aa: CAWSLGSTDTQYF
clone_size: .; j_call: TRBJ2-2; v_call: TRBV5-4; d_call: .; cdr3_nt: TGTGCCAGCAGCCCACCTAGCGCCGGGGAGCTGTTTTTT; cdr3_aa: CASSPPSAGELFF
clone_size: .; j_call: TRBJ2-2; v_call: TRBV7-9; d_call: TRBD2; cdr3_nt: TGTGCCAGCAGCTCCGGGACTAGCGGGATAACCGGGGAGCTGTTTTTT; cdr3_aa: CASSSGTSGITGELFF
clone_size: .; j_call: TRBJ2-1; v_call: TRBV11-2; d_call: .; cdr3_nt: TGTGCCAGCAGCCCCCTTGGCTACAATGAGCAGTTCTTC; cdr3_aa: CASSPLGYNEQFF
clone_size: .; j_call: TRBJ2-5; v_call: TRBV5-1; d_call: .; cdr3_nt: TGCGCCAGCAGCTTTCAACTAGAGGGGACCCAGTACTTC; cdr3_aa: CASSFQLEGTQYF
clone_size: .; j_call: TRBJ1-3; v_call: TRBV28; d_call: .; cdr3_nt: TGTGCCAGCAGTTTTTCAAAACTTAAGGTATCTGGAAACACCATATATTTT; cdr3_aa: CASSFSKLKVSGNTIYF
clone_size: few; j_call: TRBJ1-1; v_call: TRBV14; d_call: .; cdr3_nt: TGTGCCAGCAGCCAATTGTACAGAGGTCCTCTCGGAGCTTTCTTT; cdr3_aa: CASSQLYRGPLGAFF
clone_size: .; j_call: TRBJ2-2; v_call: TRBV19; d_call: TRBD1; cdr3_nt: TGTGCCAGTAGCCGGGACAGGGACGTCGGGGAGCTGTTTTTT; cdr3_aa: CASSRDRDVGELFF
clone_size: .; j_call: TRBJ1-3; v_call: TRBV2; d_call: .; cdr3_nt: TGTGCCAGCGCCCTACAGGGAGGGGCCTCTGGAAACACCATATATTTT; cdr3_aa: CASALQGGASGNTIYF
clone_size: .; j_call: TRBJ1-5; v_call: TRBV6-1; d_call: TRBD1; cdr3_nt: TGTGCCACCACCCTCGGGACAGGGGGGTATCAGCCCCAGCATTTT; cdr3_aa: CATTLGTGGYQPQHF
clone_size: .; j_call: TRBJ2-7; v_call: TRBV7-2; d_call: .; cdr3_nt: TGTGCCAGCAGATCCCTCCCAGCAACAACCTACGAGCAGTACTTC; cdr3_aa: CASRSLPATTYEQYF
clone_size: once; j_call: TRBJ2-1; v_call: TRBV7-9; d_call: TRBD2; cdr3_nt: TGTGCCAGCAGCTCTCTAGCGGGGGGATTATACAATGAGCAGTTCTTC; cdr3_aa: CASSSLAGGLYNEQFF
clone_size: .; j_call: TRBJ2-7; v_call: TRBV7-2; d_call: .; cdr3_nt: TGTGCCAGCAGCTTTAGACTGACCTCCTACGAGCAGTACTTC; cdr3_aa: CASSFRLTSYEQYF
clone_size: .; j_call: TRBJ2-1; v_call: TRBV6-1; d_call: .; cdr3_nt: TGTGCCAGCAGTGAAGCAAGGGGTGGTGAGCAGTTCTTC; cdr3_aa: CASSEARGGEQFF
clone_size: .; j_call: TRBJ2-2; v_call: TRBV7-2; d_call: .; cdr3_nt: TGTGCCAGCAGCTTAAAGGCGGCCGGGGAGCTGTTTTTT; cdr3_aa: CASSLKAAGELFF
clone_size: .; j_call: TRBJ1-5; v_call: TRBV6-1; d_call: TRBD1; cdr3_nt: TGTGCCAGCACAATGGACAGGACCAATCAGCCCCAGCATTTT; cdr3_aa: CASTMDRTNQPQHF
clone_size: once; j_call: TRBJ1-4; v_call: TRBV18; d_call: .; cdr3_nt: TGTGCCAGCTCACCACCGGAGACATTTGAAAAACTGTTTTTT; cdr3_aa: CASSPPETFEKLFF
clone_size: .; j_call: TRBJ1-3; v_call: TRBV5-5; d_call: .; cdr3_nt: TGTGCCAGCAGCTTGGCCGGAGCAGGTTTTGGAAACACCATATATTTT; cdr3_aa: CASSLAGAGFGNTIYF
clone_size: .; j_call: TRBJ2-1; v_call: TRBV30; d_call: TRBD2; cdr3_nt: TGTGCCTGCGCCCGGGGAACCCCTAGCGGGAGCCGGAGCTCCTACAATGAGCAGTTCTTC; cdr3_aa: CACARGTPSGSRSSYNEQFF
clone_size: .; j_call: TRBJ2-7; v_call: TRBV5-1; d_call: .; cdr3_nt: TGCGCCAGCAGCGGGCGGGGACAGCCCTACGAGCAGTACTTC; cdr3_aa: CASSGRGQPYEQYF
clone_size: .; j_call: TRBJ2-3; v_call: TRBV6-4; d_call: TRBD2; cdr3_nt: TGTGCCAGCAGTCCCCTGGGAGCGGGGGGCACAGATACGCAGTATTTT; cdr3_aa: CASSPLGAGGTDTQYF
clone_size: .; j_call: TRBJ1-2; v_call: TRBV28; d_call: .; cdr3_nt: TGTGCCAGCAGTTCCCATAGCCCGACAGGTAGCCCAGGACATGGCTACACCTTC; cdr3_aa: CASSSHSPTGSPGHGYTF
clone_size: .; j_call: TRBJ1-1; v_call: TRBV30; d_call: .; cdr3_nt: TGTGCCGGGGACATACAGGTTGGGGCTTTCTTT; cdr3_aa: CAGDIQVGAFF
clone_size: .; j_call: TRBJ2-7; v_call: TRBV7-9; d_call: TRBD2; cdr3_nt: TGTGCCAGCAGCAGGGGACTAGCTCATTGGGAGCAGTACTTC; cdr3_aa: CASSRGLAHWEQYF
clone_size: .; j_call: TRBJ1-2; v_call: TRBV12-5; d_call: TRBD1; cdr3_nt: TGTGCTAGTGGTTTGGTACTAGGGGGCCGCTACACCTTC; cdr3_aa: CASGLVLGGRYTF
clone_size: .; j_call: TRBJ2-5; v_call: TRBV5-4; d_call: TRBD1; cdr3_nt: TGTGCCAGCAGCACCAGGACAGGGGAAAAGACCCAGTACTTC; cdr3_aa: CASSTRTGEKTQYF
clone_size: .; j_call: TRBJ2-5; v_call: TRBV27; d_call: .; cdr3_nt: TGTGCCAGCAGTTCCTCCTGGGCAGGTAGAGAGACCCAGTACTTC; cdr3_aa: CASSSSWAGRETQYF
clone_size: once; j_call: TRBJ2-3; v_call: TRBV5-1; d_call: .; cdr3_nt: TGCGCCAGCAGCTTGGCGGCGGGACCCAGTGCAGATACGCAGTATTTT; cdr3_aa: CASSLAAGPSADTQYF
clone_size: .; j_call: TRBJ2-2; v_call: TRBV5-6; d_call: TRBD2; cdr3_nt: TGTGCCAGCATCCACCGGGGGGATCGGGACACCGGGGAGCTGTTTTTT; cdr3_aa: CASIHRGDRDTGELFF